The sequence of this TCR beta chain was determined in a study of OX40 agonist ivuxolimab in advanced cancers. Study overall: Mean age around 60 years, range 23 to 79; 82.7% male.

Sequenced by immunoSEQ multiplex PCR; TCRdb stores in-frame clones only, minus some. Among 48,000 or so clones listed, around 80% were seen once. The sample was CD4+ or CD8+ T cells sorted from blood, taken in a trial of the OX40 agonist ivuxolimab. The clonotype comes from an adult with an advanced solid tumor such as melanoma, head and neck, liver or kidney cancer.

This CDR3 reads CAWSRGGRDQPQHF. The CDR3 nucleotides are TGTGCCTGGAGCCGTGGGGGGCGCGATCAGCCCCAGCATTTT. The rearrangement uses TRBV30 and TRBJ1-5, with D perhaps matching TRBD1 (6 bases). This CDR3 contains 14 residues. Germline lookup yields CDR1 GTSNPN and CDR2 SVGIG (reference sequence). The V end lost 3 bases, the J end lost 5 bases, and 14 bases lay between the germline ends.